The sequence of this T cell receptor beta chain was determined in a study of radiotherapy plus CTLA-4 blockade in lung cancer. The table came from immunoSEQ multiplex PCR; TCRdb's copy has only in-frame clones and leaves some out. The data contain about 97,000 clones, under 85% of them singletons. This clone turned up a few times. This CDR3 is built from 14 residues. CDR1 MNHEY and CDR2 SVGAGI come from the germline V gene. The ends were cut back, 5 bases at V and 0 bases at J, with 8 bases in the middle. Specimen: peripheral blood, collected from a patient treated with radiotherapy plus ipilimumab. This receptor was identified in a human donor with non-small cell lung cancer who had a partial response to radiotherapy plus ipilimumab. Some clones in this sample may be carry-over from other donors' samples. The V and J genes are TRBV6-5 and TRBJ2-4; D unclear. CDR3 region: CASSEQVAKNIQYF. The CDR3 DNA sequence: TGTGCCAGCAGTGAGCAGGTAGCCAAAAACATTCAGTACTTC.